This T cell receptor (beta chain) is from a study of read filtering for tumor transcriptome and immune sequencing. Ten or more counts support this clonotype. The antigen is not known. Molecular barcoded adaptors covering alpha/delta and beta/gamma chains were used on 400 ng RNA. TCRdb reprocessed the reads with MiXCR, giving one entry per CDR3 protein. This sample has approximately 50,000 distinct CDR3 sequences, with 20% to 25% found just once. Trimming left V 4 bases short and J 0 bases short, with 16 bases between. CDR3 length equals 17 residues. Germline CDR1 is MNHNS and CDR2 is SASEGT. Overall study findings and caveats: Single-read clonotypes: about 82% of IR-seq clonotypes (about 4% of reads), 74.6% of RNA-seq clonotypes (approximately 49% of reads).

The specimen was a population of CD138-negative cells sorted from bone marrow. V gene TRBV6-1 combines with J gene TRBJ1-5, with D maybe TRBD1 (6 bases). The TCR originated in a donor at least 40 years old with multiple myeloma. The CDR3 protein is CASSGRDRTYSNQPQHF. The CDR3, as DNA: TGTGCCAGCAGTGGCCGAGACAGGACATATAGCAATCAGCCCCAGCATTTT.